Listed below are T cell receptor beta chains from one sample, sequenced in a study of tumor-infiltrating lymphocytes in primary liver carcinoma. TCRdb used MiXCR to reprocess the multiplex PCR reads, holding one entry per CDR3 protein. Altogether over 250,000 distinct CDR3 sequences are present, about three fifths being singletons, with the ten largest covering about a sixth. The source material was peripheral blood. These receptor sequences come from a woman in her 30s with primary liver carcinoma and hepatitis B virus infection. Each CDR3 is given with its conserved first and last residue. D genes are given only for firm matches. Only some rows state a clone size, as once, few, many or a class for expanded clones.

D gene: -; J gene: TRBJ2-1; V gene: TRBV5-6; clone size: -; CDR3 protein: CASRNFGEPYCNEQFF; CDR3 DNA: TGTGCCAGCAGAAACTTCGGGGAGCCGTACTGCAATGAGCAATTCTTC
D gene: TRBD1; J gene: TRBJ2-1; V gene: TRBV7-8; clone size: few; CDR3 protein: CASSSDRATYNEQFF; CDR3 DNA: TGTGCCAGCAGCTCGGACAGGGCTACATACAATGAGCAGTTCTTC
D gene: TRBD2; J gene: TRBJ2-7; V gene: TRBV6-2/TRBV6-3; clone size: -; CDR3 protein: CASSFSASGVTYEQYF; CDR3 DNA: TGTGCCAGCAGTTTTTCGGCTAGCGGGGTAACCTACGAGCAGTACTTC
D gene: -; J gene: TRBJ2-3; V gene: TRBV12-3/TRBV12-4; clone size: -; CDR3 protein: CASRLSIDTQYF; CDR3 DNA: TGTGCCAGCAGACTATCCATAGATACGCAGTATTTT
D gene: TRBD1; J gene: TRBJ1-1; V gene: TRBV14; clone size: few; CDR3 protein: CATTRQGKNTEAFF; CDR3 DNA: TGTGCCACAACAAGACAGGGCAAGAACACTGAAGCTTTCTTT
D gene: -; J gene: TRBJ1-5; V gene: TRBV30; clone size: few; CDR3 protein: CAWSAVKGNQPQHF; CDR3 DNA: TGTGCCTGGAGCGCAGTGAAGGGCAATCAGCCCCAGCATTTT
D gene: -; J gene: TRBJ2-5; V gene: TRBV5-6; clone size: -; CDR3 protein: CASSLGVLAGDRETQYF; CDR3 DNA: TGTGCCAGCAGCTTGGGAGTTCTGGCTGGGGATCGAGAGACCCAGTACTTC
D gene: -; J gene: TRBJ2-3; V gene: TRBV12-3/TRBV12-4; clone size: -; CDR3 protein: CANSGTGSGTDTQYF; CDR3 DNA: TGTGCCAACAGTGGTACCGGGAGCGGCACAGATACGCAGTATTTT
D gene: -; J gene: TRBJ2-3; V gene: TRBV24-1; clone size: -; CDR3 protein: CATSDPGGGSTDTQYF; CDR3 DNA: TGTGCCACCAGTGACCCCGGCGGTGGCAGCACAGATACGCAGTATTTT
D gene: -; J gene: TRBJ2-7; V gene: TRBV6-1; clone size: -; CDR3 protein: CVSSETSYEQYF; CDR3 DNA: TGTGTCAGCAGTGAAACCTCCTACGAGCAGTACTTC
D gene: -; J gene: TRBJ2-7; V gene: TRBV4-1; clone size: -; CDR3 protein: CASSQDGTSSSYEQYF; CDR3 DNA: TGCGCCAGCAGCCAGGACGGGACGTCTAGCTCCTACGAGCAGTACTTC
D gene: -; J gene: TRBJ2-6; V gene: TRBV6-2/TRBV6-3; clone size: many; CDR3 protein: CASSYSGAGANVLTF; CDR3 DNA: TGTGCCAGCAGTTACTCAGGGGCTGGGGCCAACGTCCTGACTTTC
D gene: TRBD2; J gene: TRBJ2-7; V gene: TRBV4-2; clone size: many; CDR3 protein: CASSSLAGGYEQYF; CDR3 DNA: TGTGCCAGCAGCTCGCTAGCGGGAGGTTACGAGCAGTACTTC
D gene: TRBD1; J gene: TRBJ2-7; V gene: TRBV14; clone size: -; CDR3 protein: CASSQPDRGLYF; CDR3 DNA: TGTGCCAGCAGCCAGCCGGACAGGGGCCTGTACTTC
D gene: TRBD2; J gene: TRBJ2-2; V gene: TRBV7-8; clone size: -; CDR3 protein: CASSLEQRENTGELFF; CDR3 DNA: TGTGCCAGCAGCTTAGAGCAGCGGGAGAACACCGGGGAGCTGTTTTTT
D gene: TRBD2; J gene: TRBJ2-1; V gene: TRBV6-1; clone size: -; CDR3 protein: CASSELGSLAGGPDEPFF; CDR3 DNA: TGTGCCAGCAGTGAATTGGGGTCCCTAGCGGGAGGGCCGGATGAGCCGTTCTTC
D gene: TRBD1; J gene: TRBJ1-5; V gene: TRBV12-3/TRBV12-4; clone size: -; CDR3 protein: CASSWDRDNQPQHF; CDR3 DNA: TGTGCCAGCAGTTGGGACAGGGACAATCAGCCCCAGCATTTT
D gene: -; J gene: TRBJ1-2; V gene: TRBV6-2/TRBV6-3; clone size: few; CDR3 protein: CASSYSGRESYGYTF; CDR3 DNA: TGTGCCAGCAGTTACTCTGGCAGGGAGAGCTATGGCTACACCTTC
D gene: -; J gene: TRBJ2-7; V gene: TRBV11-1; clone size: -; CDR3 protein: CASSLATTSYGQYF; CDR3 DNA: TGTGCCAGCAGTTTAGCGACGACCTCCTACGGGCAGTACTTC
D gene: -; J gene: TRBJ2-3; V gene: TRBV7-8; clone size: -; CDR3 protein: CVSSSLVSGTQYF; CDR3 DNA: TGTGTCAGCAGCTCACTAGTATCAGGTACGCAGTATTTT
D gene: -; J gene: TRBJ2-7; V gene: TRBV28; clone size: few; CDR3 protein: CASSFGLTGEQYF; CDR3 DNA: TGTGCCAGCAGTTTCGGGTTAACGGGAGAGCAGTACTTC
D gene: TRBD2; J gene: TRBJ2-3; V gene: TRBV5-4; clone size: few; CDR3 protein: CASSTTSGSRDTQYF; CDR3 DNA: TGTGCCAGCAGCACGACTAGCGGGAGTCGTGATACGCAGTATTTT
D gene: TRBD2; J gene: TRBJ2-7; V gene: TRBV28; clone size: -; CDR3 protein: CASGTSGAYEQYF; CDR3 DNA: TGTGCCAGCGGTACTAGCGGCGCCTACGAGCAGTACTTC
D gene: -; J gene: TRBJ1-6; V gene: TRBV6-5; clone size: -; CDR3 protein: CANSSGSGVGSPLHF; CDR3 DNA: TGTGCCAACAGTTCAGGATCCGGGGTAGGCTCACCCCTCCACTTT
D gene: -; J gene: TRBJ1-4; V gene: TRBV12-3/TRBV12-4; clone size: -; CDR3 protein: CASSPGLYNEELFF; CDR3 DNA: TGTGCCAGCAGTCCCGGACTGTACAATGAAGAACTGTTTTTT
D gene: TRBD1; J gene: TRBJ2-2; V gene: TRBV6-2/TRBV6-3; clone size: -; CDR3 protein: CDTRGPRELFF; CDR3 DNA: TGTGACACGAGGGGGCCCCGGGAGCTGTTTTTT
D gene: -; J gene: TRBJ1-5; V gene: TRBV12-5; clone size: many; CDR3 protein: CASGLEGRVQPQHF; CDR3 DNA: TGTGCTAGTGGTTTAGAAGGGCGAGTTCAGCCCCAGCATTTT
D gene: -; J gene: TRBJ1-1; V gene: TRBV6-5; clone size: many; CDR3 protein: CASSYSRLGNTEAFF; CDR3 DNA: TGTGCCAGCAGTTATTCCCGGTTGGGGAACACTGAAGCTTTCTTT
D gene: -; J gene: TRBJ1-1; V gene: TRBV12-3/TRBV12-4; clone size: -; CDR3 protein: CASNTWGRGDTEAFF; CDR3 DNA: TGTGCCAGCAACACCTGGGGGCGTGGGGACACTGAAGCTTTCTTT
D gene: -; J gene: TRBJ1-1; V gene: TRBV10-2; clone size: -; CDR3 protein: CASSRSENTEAFF; CDR3 DNA: TGCGCCAGCAGTAGGTCAGAGAACACTGAAGCTTTCTTT
D gene: TRBD1; J gene: TRBJ2-3; V gene: TRBV12-3/TRBV12-4; clone size: -; CDR3 protein: CVTRDSHTDTQYF; CDR3 DNA: TGTGTCACCAGGGACAGTCACACAGATACGCAGTATTTT